The 20 T cell receptor beta chains below all came from one sample that was sequenced in a study of CD8 T cells in ankylosing spondylitis. Overall study findings and caveats: What seemed typical of ankylosing spondylitis blood was a TCR beta motif built from about 8 highly homologous variants.

The antigens for these receptors are not known. TCRdb reprocessed the 5' RACE reads with MiXCR, giving one entry per CDR3 protein. The table records 750,000 to 850,000 distinct CDR3 sequences, 10% to 15% of them present only once. The specimen was blood, either unsorted or a sorted T cell fraction (not recorded which). The receptors come from a male donor with ankylosing spondylitis.

This clonotype was seen a handful of times. The chain has TRBV5-1 and TRBJ2-5; D gene unclear. The germline V and J ends were trimmed by 0 bases and 5 bases, with 11 bases remaining between them. CDR3 size: 14 residues. In germline, CDR1 is SGHRS, CDR2 YFSETQ. CDR3 DNA sequence: TGCGCCAGCAGCTTGGTTAACAGCCGCGAGACCCAGTACTTC. Translation gives CASSLVNSRETQYF.

This clonotype appeared a few times. The gene calls are TRBV7-2 and TRBJ1-2; 8 positions match TRBD1. Germline V lookup: CDR1 SGHTA, CDR2 FQGNSA. The CDR3 spans 15 residues. Losses at the gene ends were 1 base for V and 7 bases for J; bases not matched to a gene: 8. The CDR3 DNA is TGTGCCAGCAGCTTAGGGGACAGGTACTGGGCTGGCTACACCTTC. Translation gives CASSLGDRYWAGYTF.

This clonotype was counted only a few times. The chain is built from TRBV10-3 and TRBJ2-1, with 9 positions matching TRBD1. V was pared by 6 bases and J by 8 bases, with 11 bases of the junction left unmatched. CDR3 length: 15 amino acids. The V gene's germline CDR1 is ENHRY and CDR2 SYGVKD. The CDR3: CAISRDRDLYDEQFF. CDR3 in DNA: TGTGCCATCAGCCGGGACAGGGACCTTTACGATGAGCAGTTCTTC.

The gene calls are TRBV18 and TRBJ1-2; D is unclear. This CDR3 is 13 amino acids long. Trimming took off 3 bases at V and 0 bases at J, with 5 bases between the two ends. The germline CDR1 and CDR2 sequences are KGHSH and LQKENI. The CDR3 sequence: CASSPTTNYGYTF. The CDR3 bases are TGTGCCAGCTCACCCACTACTAACTATGGCTACACCTTC.

This clonotype was found a few times. The V and J genes are TRBV7-6 and TRBJ1-5; TRBD1 might be the D (5 bases). Germline assignment: CDR1 SGHVS and CDR2 FNYEAQ. The V and J ends lost 4 bases and 4 bases respectively, with 14 bases between them. This CDR3 has 15 amino acids. The CDR3: CASSSSGGGNQPQHF. In DNA, the CDR3 is TGTGCCAGCAGCTCATCGGGGGGGGGTAATCAGCCCCAGCATTTT. The full variable domain, with the rest looked up from reference TRBV7-6 and TRBJ1-5, is GAGVSQSPRYKVTKRGQDVALRCDPISGHVSLYWYRQALGQGPEFLTYFNYEAQQDKSGLPNDRFSAERPEGSISTLTIQRTEQRDSAMYRCASSSSGGGNQPQHFGDGTRLSIL.

This clonotype showed up many times. The chain couples TRBV29-1 to TRBJ2-7, with a weak D call TRBD2 (7 bases). Per the germline V gene, CDR1 is SQVTM and CDR2 is ANQGSEA. The CDR3 has 11 residues. Between the trimmed V and J ends, which lost 3 bases and 6 bases, there was a span of 9 bases. The CDR3 region has the DNA TGCAGCGTTGAGGGGGGGCGCGAGCAGTACTTC. Its translation is CSVEGGREQYF.

J is TRBJ2-1 and V is TRBV4-2; 12 bases match TRBD2. V lost 5 bases to trimming and J lost 7 bases; unmatched junction nucleotides: 12. The CDR3 extends over 17 amino acids. Germline CDR1 and CDR2: LGHNA and YNFKEQ. The CDR3 sequence: CASSIRTSGEAWNEQFF. CDR3 DNA: TGTGCCAGCAGCATTCGGACTAGCGGGGAGGCGTGGAATGAGCAGTTCTTC.

This clonotype was counted only a few times. The chain joins TRBV20-1 to TRBJ2-1; D unresolved. The CDR3 totals 14 residues. V lost 0 bases and J 7 bases, leaving 13 bases between the germline ends. Germline-derived CDR1 and CDR2 are DFQATT and SNEGSKA (reference sequence). CDR3 protein: CSARENSQNNEQFF. In nucleotides, the CDR3 is TGCAGTGCTAGAGAAAATAGTCAGAATAATGAGCAGTTCTTC.

This clonotype was picked up a small number of times. The rearrangement uses TRBV5-5 and TRBJ1-1; D might be TRBD1 (6 bases). CDR3 length equals 15 residues. CDR1 is SGHKS and CDR2 is YYEKEE in the germline V gene (reference sequence). Deletions cut 3 bases from V and 0 bases from J, with 12 bases between. The CDR3 reads CASSSLTGLNTEAFF. In DNA form, the CDR3 reads TGTGCCAGCAGCTCGTTAACAGGGTTGAACACTGAAGCTTTCTTT.

This clonotype has more than one count but fewer than ten. This sequence joins TRBV10-3 and TRBJ2-7; TRBD1 or TRBD2 may be the D gene (5 bases each). The CDR3 runs to 14 residues. Trimming left V 6 bases short and J 3 bases short, with 15 bases between. Germline lookup yields CDR1 ENHRY and CDR2 SYGVKD. The CDR3 region is CAISPTAVDYEQYF. The DNA for the CDR3 is TGTGCCATCAGCCCGACAGCGGTCGACTACGAGCAGTACTTC.

This clonotype was recorded a few times. The chain uses TRBV21-1 and TRBJ2-6; the table calls TRBD2, which could not be checked here. TRBV21-1 is a pseudogene locus. CDR3 size: 20 residues. The CDR3 region is CASSKEGEGRGISGANVLTF. CDR3 coding DNA: TGTGCCAGCAGCAAAGAGGGGGAGGGCAGGGGAATCTCTGGGGCCAACGTCCTGACTTTC.

This clonotype was counted a few times. The chain uses TRBV29-1 and TRBJ2-5, with 8 bases that match TRBD1. The CDR3 consists of 12 residues. V shed 4 bases and J 4 bases; nucleotides not matched to a gene: 2. CDR1 is SQVTM, CDR2 ANQGSEA, per germline. The CDR3 DNA sequence: TGCAGCGTTGCGACAGGGGTAGAGACCCAGTACTTC. The encoded protein is CSVATGVETQYF.

This clonotype was seen a few times. The rearrangement links TRBV6-1 to TRBJ2-7; 8 nucleotides line up with TRBD2. The CDR3 has 14 residues. V gave up 10 bases and J gave up 5 bases; unmatched junction bases: 13. The V gene's germline CDR1 is MNHNS and CDR2 SASEGT. CDR3 sequence: CATREVAGTDEQYF. CDR3 nucleotide sequence: TGTGCCACCCGAGAGGTAGCGGGAACGGACGAGCAGTACTTC.

This clonotype came up many times. J is TRBJ2-1 and V is TRBV27; 9 bases align to TRBD2. This CDR3 contains 17 residues. V trimming: 6 bases; J trimming: 0 bases; junction bases outside the gene matches: 9. Germline-derived CDR1 and CDR2 are MNHEY and SMNVEV (reference sequence). In DNA form, the CDR3 reads TGTGCCAGCAGCCGACTAGCGGCCTATAGCTCCTACAATGAGCAGTTCTTC. Amino acid sequence: CASSRLAAYSSYNEQFF.

The chain links TRBV5-1 to TRBJ2-3; 14 bases line up with TRBD2. CDR1 and CDR2 (germline): SGHRS, YFSETQ. J lost 9 bases, V lost 4 bases, and 10 bases had no gene match. CDR3 length: 16 amino acids. The CDR3 bases are TGCGCCAGCAGCGTGACTAGCGGGAGGGCCGCGGGGACGCAGTATTTT. The encoded protein is CASSVTSGRAAGTQYF.

The rearrangement uses TRBV20-1 and TRBJ2-3; D is ambiguous. Germline V CDR1 and CDR2: DFQATT, SNEGSKA (reference sequence). V lost 3 bases and J 6 bases, leaving 10 bases between the germline ends. The CDR3 runs 12 residues. The CDR3 DNA reads as TGCAGTGCTAGTGTGGACGGGGATACGCAGTATTTT. Protein sequence: CSASVDGDTQYF.

This clonotype was counted a few times. The V gene is TRBV5-1, the J gene TRBJ2-5, with a possible D match to TRBD1 (6 bases). Germline V lookup: CDR1 SGHRS, CDR2 YFSETQ. This CDR3 has 14 amino acids. The V and J ends lost 0 bases and 3 bases respectively, with 9 bases between them. The CDR3, as DNA: TGCGCCAGCAGCTTGGCGTGGACAGAAGAGACCCAGTACTTC. Translated, it gives CASSLAWTEETQYF.

This clonotype was counted at least ten times. J is TRBJ1-5 and V is TRBV7-2; 7 bases align to TRBD1. The CDR3 contains 15 residues. CDR1 and CDR2 (germline): SGHTA, FQGNSA. Trimming took 4 bases from V and 0 from J; bases not matched to a gene: 3. CDR3 nucleotide sequence: TGTGCCAGCAGCTCAGGACAGGATAGCAATCAGCCCCAGCATTTT. Translating gives CASSSGQDSNQPQHF.

In this sample, this clonotype turned up a few times. The chain uses TRBV4-2 and TRBJ2-5; TRBD2 aligns across 7 bases. Per the germline V gene, CDR1 is LGHNA and CDR2 is YNFKEQ. CDR3 length equals 13 residues. After removal of 4 bases from V and 4 bases from J, the junction contained 3 bases not matched to a gene. DNA for the CDR3: TGTGCCAGCAGCCGGGACTACCTAGAGACCCAGTACTTC. Translating gives CASSRDYLETQYF.

This clonotype was recorded many times. The genes are TRBV10-3 and TRBJ2-3, with 9 positions matching TRBD2. Trimming took 8 bases from V and 2 from J; bases not matched to a gene: 2. The CDR3 sequence is 13 residues long. Germline V gene lookup returns CDR1 ENHRY and CDR2 SYGVKD. The DNA of the CDR3 is TGTGCCATCCGGACTAGCGCCACAGATACGCAGTATTTT. This gives the protein CAIRTSATDTQYF.